The 25 T cell receptor beta chains reported below all come from one sample, sequenced in a study of graft-versus-host responses after intestinal transplantation. This table comes from immunoSEQ multiplex PCR, and its TCRdb copy is limited to in-frame clones, with some not included. The repertoire holds roughly 20,000 clones, with about half as singletons. The sample here was alloreactive CD4+ T cells from a mixed lymphocyte reaction culture, taken before intestinal transplant. Documented subset: CFSE-low proliferating T cells sorted from approximately 6-day pre-transplant mixed lymphocyte reaction (GvH or HvG direction). These receptors came from a human patient who received an intestinal transplant.

The V call is TRBV5-1, the J call TRBJ2-1; 7 nucleotides line up with TRBD2. Germline V gene lookup returns CDR1 SGHRS and CDR2 YFSETQ. J was trimmed by 10 bases and V by 0 bases; bases with no gene match: 13. This CDR3 is 16 amino acids long. CDR3 residues: CASSLGGPNSGREQFF. For the CDR3, the DNA is TGCGCCAGCAGCTTGGGGGGCCCTAATAGCGGGCGGGAGCAGTTCTTC.

This chain links TRBV7-2 with TRBJ2-1; tentatively, D is TRBD2 (6 bases). V was pared by 6 bases and J by 1 base, with 13 bases between. Germline lookup yields CDR1 SGHTA and CDR2 FQGNSA. This CDR3 has 15 amino acids. The CDR3 DNA follows: TGTGCCAGCAGACTTACCGGGGGATCCTACAATGAGCAGTTCTTC. This codes for CASRLTGGSYNEQFF. Looking up the rest from reference TRBV7-2 and TRBJ2-1 gives the full variable domain: GAGVSQSPSNKVTEKGKDVELRCDPISGHTALYWYRQSLGQGLEFLIYFQGNSAPDKSGLPSDRFSAERTGGSVSTLTIQRTQQEDSAVYLCASRLTGGSYNEQFFGPGTRLTVL.

The rearrangement uses TRBV7-9 and TRBJ2-4; a possible D gene is TRBD2 (5 bases). The CDR3 spans 15 residues. From germline, CDR1 is SEHNR and CDR2 FQNEAQ (reference sequence). Trimming took off 3 bases at V and 7 bases at J, with 16 bases between the two ends. In DNA, the CDR3 is TGTGCCAGCAGCTTTGGAGGAATATCGGGGAACATTCAGTACTTC. Amino acid sequence: CASSFGGISGNIQYF.

This clone was seen a handful of times. The V gene is TRBV5-5, the J gene TRBJ1-1, with TRBD1 as a possible D gene (5 bases). The CDR3 is 16 amino acids. V was trimmed by 0 bases and J by 2 bases, leaving 14 bases between them. The germline V gene encodes CDR1 SGHKS and CDR2 YYEKEE (reference sequence). The CDR3 bases are TGTGCCAGCAGCTTGGTAGTTGGGGCTATAAACACTGAAGCTTTCTTT. Its translation is CASSLVVGAINTEAFF.

The chain is built from TRBV7-9 and TRBJ1-4, with D possibly TRBD1 on 5 matching bases. The CDR3 covers 15 residues. The V gene lost 2 bases and the J gene lost 3 bases, with 10 bases spanning the gap. From germline, CDR1 is SEHNR and CDR2 FQNEAQ (reference sequence). The CDR3 sequence: CASSLKGIPNEKLFF. The DNA of the CDR3 is TGTGCCAGCAGCTTAAAGGGGATCCCTAATGAAAAACTGTTTTTT.

The J gene is TRBJ2-1, the V gene TRBV5-5; D unresolved. Trimming removed 1 base at V and 11 bases at J, with 19 bases between. Germline CDR1 is SGHKS and CDR2 is YYEKEE (reference sequence). The CDR3 runs to 15 residues. The CDR3 coding sequence is TGTGCCAGCAGCTTGTTGCGACGCACTACTCCCCAGCAGTTCTTC. Its translation: CASSLLRRTTPQQFF.

This clone was counted between two and nine times. The rearrangement joins TRBV6-5 to TRBJ2-7; a weak D match, TRBD1 (6 bases). The V end was cut by 6 bases, the J end by 2 bases, with 14 bases between. Germline V lookup: CDR1 MNHEY, CDR2 SVGAGI. The CDR3 runs 14 residues. The CDR3 loop reads CASSYGQIPYEQYF. The CDR3 DNA is TGTGCCAGCAGCTACGGACAGATCCCCTACGAGCAGTACTTC.

This chain links TRBV29-1 with TRBJ2-2; D perhaps matches TRBD1 (6 bases). This CDR3 contains 14 residues. Trimming removed 7 bases at V and 6 bases at J, with 18 bases between. Germline CDR1 SQVTM, CDR2 ANQGSEA. The chain's CDR3 is CSAEGGWGAGELFF. Here the CDR3 DNA reads TGCAGCGCCGAAGGGGGATGGGGTGCCGGGGAGCTGTTTTTT.

The chain couples TRBV7-9 to TRBJ1-2; a weak D match, TRBD1 (5 bases). Trimming left V 5 bases short and J 8 bases short, with 15 bases between. The germline V gene has CDR1 SEHNR and CDR2 FQNEAQ (reference sequence). This CDR3 has 13 residues. The CDR3 here is CASSRGEGGGYTF. The CDR3 DNA reads as TGTGCCAGCAGCCGGGGCGAGGGAGGAGGCTACACCTTC.

The gene calls are TRBV5-1 and TRBJ1-6; D ambiguous. V lost 1 base, J lost 2 bases, and 4 bases lay in between. Looked up from germline, CDR1 is SGHRS and CDR2 is YFSETQ. This CDR3 has 14 amino acids. The CDR3 nucleotides read TGCGCCAGCAGCTTGTTCGCCTATAATTCACCCCTCCACTTT. Translation gives CASSLFAYNSPLHF. Filled out from reference TRBV5-1 and TRBJ1-6, the complete variable domain reads KAGVTQTPRYLIKTRGQQVTLSCSPISGHRSVSWYQQTPGQGLQFLFEYFSETQRNKGNFPGRFSGRQFSNSRSEMNVSTLELGDSALYLCASSLFAYNSPLHFGNGTRLTVT.

The V call is TRBV6-1, the J call TRBJ2-5; 7 bases line up with TRBD2. Germline trimming cut 3 bases from V and 5 bases from J; bases unmatched to any gene: 9. The CDR3 extends over 15 amino acids. Germline V lookup: CDR1 MNHNS, CDR2 SASEGT. CDR3 DNA: TGTGCCAGCAGTGATCGGGGTGGGGGAGGGGAGACCCAGTACTTC. Amino acids: CASSDRGGGGETQYF.

This chain links TRBV28 with TRBJ2-1; TRBD1 matches 9 bases. V gave up 8 bases and J gave up 3 bases; unmatched junction bases: 5. Germline V gives CDR1 MDHEN, CDR2 SYDVKM. There are 14 residues in the CDR3. The CDR3 DNA follows: TGTGCCAGCTTGTCGACAGGGGGCTACAATGAGCAGTTCTTC. It translates to CASLSTGGYNEQFF.

This clone was observed a few times. The V and J genes are TRBV5-5 and TRBJ2-6; unclear D gene. Trimming took off 2 bases at V and 2 bases at J, with 8 bases between the two ends. There are 15 residues in the CDR3. Germline loops: CDR1 SGHKS, CDR2 YYEKEE (reference sequence). CDR3 residues: CASSFMETGANVLTF. The CDR3 coding sequence is TGTGCCAGCAGCTTCATGGAGACTGGGGCCAACGTCCTGACTTTC. Using reference TRBV5-5 and TRBJ2-6 for the parts outside the CDR3, the full variable domain is DAGVTQSPTHLIKTRGQQVTLRCSPISGHKSVSWYQQVLGQGPQFIFQYYEKEERGRGNFPDRFSARQFPNYSSELNVNALLLGDSALYLCASSFMETGANVLTFGAGSRLTVL.

V and J are TRBV5-1 and TRBJ2-4; perhaps TRBD2 as D (6 bases). The CDR3 has 16 amino acids. V was trimmed by 4 bases and J by 0 bases, leaving 14 bases between them. Germline-derived CDR1 and CDR2 are SGHRS and YFSETQ. CDR3 region: CASSPQGLLAKNIQYF. The CDR3, as DNA: TGCGCCAGCAGCCCCCAGGGACTCCTAGCCAAAAACATTCAGTACTTC.

The chain uses TRBV7-3 and TRBJ1-1; D gene unclear. The V and J ends lost 1 base and 8 bases respectively, with 8 bases between them. The CDR3 is 12 residues long. Germline V gene data show CDR1 as SGHTA and CDR2 as FQGTGA. The CDR3 DNA sequence: TGTGCCAGCAGCTTAATAGGAGGCGAAGCTTTCTTT. It is translated as CASSLIGGEAFF.

The V and J genes are TRBV5-8 and TRBJ2-3; 8 bases match TRBD2. Germline CDR1 and CDR2: SGHTS and YDEGEE. This CDR3 region has 19 residues. With V trimmed by 4 bases and J by 6 bases, 22 bases remained unmatched. CDR3 coding DNA: TGTGCCAGCAGCCCCCGGTGGGGGACTAGACTATCCGCTCTGGATACGCAGTATTTT. Its translation is CASSPRWGTRLSALDTQYF.

J is TRBJ1-1 and V is TRBV18, with D possibly TRBD1 on 6 matching bases. V gave up 4 bases and J gave up 5 bases, with 11 bases separating them. The CDR3 contains 13 residues. Germline loops: CDR1 KGHSH, CDR2 LQKENI. Here the CDR3 DNA reads TGTGCCAGCTCACTGGACAGAGGGACTGAAGCTTTCTTT. Protein product: CASSLDRGTEAFF.

This clone was detected a few times. The chain couples TRBV6-1 to TRBJ2-3; no definite D call. CDR1 and CDR2 (germline): MNHNS, SASEGT. The CDR3 has 14 residues. Trimming shortened V by 5 bases and J by 2 bases, and 11 bases separated the two germline ends. CDR3 region: CASSPQTITDTQYF. CDR3 nucleotides: TGTGCCAGCAGTCCACAGACAATCACAGATACGCAGTATTTT.

This rearrangement joins TRBV2 to TRBJ1-2; no definite D call. V was trimmed by 3 bases and J by 5 bases, leaving 10 bases between them. There are 13 residues in the CDR3. CDR1 is SNHLY, CDR2 FYNNEI, per germline. Here the CDR3 reads CASSDKPPYGYTF. The CDR3 nucleotides read TGTGCCAGCAGTGACAAGCCACCATATGGCTACACCTTC.

The chain has TRBV2 and TRBJ2-7; 13 bases agree with TRBD2. Trimming at V came to 5 bases and at J to 2 bases, leaving 3 bases not matched to a gene. This CDR3 contains 15 residues. The germline CDR1 and CDR2 sequences are SNHLY and FYNNEI. For the CDR3, the DNA is TGTGCCAGCAGTAGACTAGCGGGGGGTCCCTACGAGCAGTACTTC. It translates to CASSRLAGGPYEQYF.

The chain combines TRBV6-5 with TRBJ2-3, with D possibly TRBD2 on 7 matching bases. This CDR3 contains 15 residues. The ends were cut back, 2 bases at V and 4 bases at J, with 13 bases in the middle. CDR1 is MNHEY and CDR2 is SVGAGI in the germline V gene. The CDR3: CASSYAGARSDTQYF. DNA of the CDR3: TGTGCCAGCAGTTACGCGGGGGCTCGGTCAGATACGCAGTATTTT.

This clone has just a few counts. The chain uses TRBV7-8 and TRBJ1-6; the match to TRBD1 covers 8 bases. The CDR3 totals 15 residues. The trim removed 4 bases at V and 8 bases at J, leaving 7 bases unmatched. Looked up from germline, CDR1 is SGHVS and CDR2 is FQNEAQ. This CDR3 reads CASSSWTGLDSPLHF. CDR3 sequence (DNA): TGTGCCAGCAGCTCGTGGACAGGGCTCGATTCACCCCTCCACTTT.

The chain joins TRBV7-9 to TRBJ2-1; no firm D call. Trimming cost V 11 bases and J 4 bases, with 9 bases left between them. The germline V gene encodes CDR1 SEHNR and CDR2 FQNEAQ (reference sequence). The CDR3 has 11 residues. CDR3 amino acids: CASTVYNEQFF. The CDR3, as DNA: TGTGCCTCTACTGTTTACAATGAGCAGTTCTTC.

The chain uses TRBV19 and TRBJ1-5; D is possibly TRBD1 (6 bases). Trimming cost V 6 bases and J 4 bases, with 16 bases left between them. The CDR3 is 15 amino acids. CDR1 is LNHDA, CDR2 SQIVND, per germline (reference sequence). The CDR3 sequence: CASSHQGLANQPQHF. The CDR3 nucleotides are TGTGCCAGTAGCCACCAGGGGCTTGCAAATCAGCCCCAGCATTTT. Supplemented by reference TRBV19 and TRBJ1-5, the full variable domain reads DGGITQSPKYLFRKEGQNVTLSCEQNLNHDAMYWYRQDPGQGLRLIYYSQIVNDFQKGDIAEGYSVSREKKESFPLTVTSAQKNPTAFYLCASSHQGLANQPQHFGDGTRLSIL.

This clone was observed a few times. The chain combines TRBV2 with TRBJ1-1, with D maybe TRBD1 (6 bases). The V and J ends lost 4 bases and 4 bases respectively, with 10 bases between them. Germline-derived CDR1 and CDR2 are SNHLY and FYNNEI. This CDR3 region has 13 residues. The chain's CDR3 is CASSADSGTEAFF. CDR3 DNA: TGTGCCAGCAGTGCGGACAGTGGCACTGAAGCTTTCTTT.